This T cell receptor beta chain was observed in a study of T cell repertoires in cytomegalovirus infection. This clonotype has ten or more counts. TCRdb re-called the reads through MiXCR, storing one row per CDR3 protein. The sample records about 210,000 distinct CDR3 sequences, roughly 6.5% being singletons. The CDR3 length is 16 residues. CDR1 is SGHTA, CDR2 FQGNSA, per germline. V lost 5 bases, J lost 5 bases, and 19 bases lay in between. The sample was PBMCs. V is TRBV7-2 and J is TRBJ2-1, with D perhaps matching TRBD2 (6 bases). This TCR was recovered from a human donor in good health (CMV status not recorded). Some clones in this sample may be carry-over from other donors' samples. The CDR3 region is CASSLSSGVFNNEQFF. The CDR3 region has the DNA TGTGCCAGCAGCCTGTCATCGGGAGTTTTTAACAATGAGCAGTTCTTC.